One T cell receptor (beta chain) is described in this entry. The target antigen is unknown. V lost 8 bases and J 6 bases, leaving 17 bases between the germline ends. CDR3 size: 13 residues. Per the germline V gene, CDR1 is SEHNR and CDR2 is FQNEAQ (reference sequence). The source of the sample is a study of identifying expanded T cells in peripheral blood. The assay was immunoSEQ multiplex PCR, and TCRdb's table has in-frame clones only and misses some. The data show 65,000 to 95,000 clones, roughly 89% seen once. Collection occurred without any documented infections or immune events in donors. General study results and limits: Over about two and four weeks, about 17 and 20 clones changed, versus approximately 1.2 between replicates. Approximately 2-week clone count variance significantly increased as total template count grew.

The origin of this receptor is a person aged 18-70 years in good health. The sequenced sample consisted of blood. The chain is built from TRBV7-9 and TRBJ2-7; D may match TRBD1 or TRBD2 (6 bases each). CDR3 sequence reads: CASGLEGGVEQYF. The DNA for the CDR3 is TGTGCCAGCGGTCTCGAGGGGGGCGTCGAGCAGTACTTC.